The sample holds a few counts of the clone carrying this T cell receptor (beta chain). Its antigen is not identified. 60 Vbeta and 13 Jbeta primers were used in PCR. TCRdb's copy holds only in-frame clones and misses some; the assay was immunoSEQ multiplex PCR. Among 100,000 to 150,000 clones listed, approximately 10% were seen once. The sample belongs to a study of cytomegalovirus exposure and HLA in healthy donors. Whole-study findings and limits: In terms of immune exposure information, only CMV serostatus was available.

The germline V gene encodes CDR1 DFQATT and CDR2 SNEGSKA (reference sequence). Between the trimmed V and J ends, which lost 3 bases and 5 bases, there was a span of 4 bases. The CDR3 runs 10 residues. The sample taken for sequencing was PBMCs. This sequence joins TRBV20-1 and TRBJ2-5; D is ambiguous. This TCR came from a woman in her forties in good health and CMV-seropositive. CDR3 sequence reads: CSASEETQYF. Written as DNA, the CDR3 is TGCAGTGCTAGTGAGGAGACCCAGTACTTC.